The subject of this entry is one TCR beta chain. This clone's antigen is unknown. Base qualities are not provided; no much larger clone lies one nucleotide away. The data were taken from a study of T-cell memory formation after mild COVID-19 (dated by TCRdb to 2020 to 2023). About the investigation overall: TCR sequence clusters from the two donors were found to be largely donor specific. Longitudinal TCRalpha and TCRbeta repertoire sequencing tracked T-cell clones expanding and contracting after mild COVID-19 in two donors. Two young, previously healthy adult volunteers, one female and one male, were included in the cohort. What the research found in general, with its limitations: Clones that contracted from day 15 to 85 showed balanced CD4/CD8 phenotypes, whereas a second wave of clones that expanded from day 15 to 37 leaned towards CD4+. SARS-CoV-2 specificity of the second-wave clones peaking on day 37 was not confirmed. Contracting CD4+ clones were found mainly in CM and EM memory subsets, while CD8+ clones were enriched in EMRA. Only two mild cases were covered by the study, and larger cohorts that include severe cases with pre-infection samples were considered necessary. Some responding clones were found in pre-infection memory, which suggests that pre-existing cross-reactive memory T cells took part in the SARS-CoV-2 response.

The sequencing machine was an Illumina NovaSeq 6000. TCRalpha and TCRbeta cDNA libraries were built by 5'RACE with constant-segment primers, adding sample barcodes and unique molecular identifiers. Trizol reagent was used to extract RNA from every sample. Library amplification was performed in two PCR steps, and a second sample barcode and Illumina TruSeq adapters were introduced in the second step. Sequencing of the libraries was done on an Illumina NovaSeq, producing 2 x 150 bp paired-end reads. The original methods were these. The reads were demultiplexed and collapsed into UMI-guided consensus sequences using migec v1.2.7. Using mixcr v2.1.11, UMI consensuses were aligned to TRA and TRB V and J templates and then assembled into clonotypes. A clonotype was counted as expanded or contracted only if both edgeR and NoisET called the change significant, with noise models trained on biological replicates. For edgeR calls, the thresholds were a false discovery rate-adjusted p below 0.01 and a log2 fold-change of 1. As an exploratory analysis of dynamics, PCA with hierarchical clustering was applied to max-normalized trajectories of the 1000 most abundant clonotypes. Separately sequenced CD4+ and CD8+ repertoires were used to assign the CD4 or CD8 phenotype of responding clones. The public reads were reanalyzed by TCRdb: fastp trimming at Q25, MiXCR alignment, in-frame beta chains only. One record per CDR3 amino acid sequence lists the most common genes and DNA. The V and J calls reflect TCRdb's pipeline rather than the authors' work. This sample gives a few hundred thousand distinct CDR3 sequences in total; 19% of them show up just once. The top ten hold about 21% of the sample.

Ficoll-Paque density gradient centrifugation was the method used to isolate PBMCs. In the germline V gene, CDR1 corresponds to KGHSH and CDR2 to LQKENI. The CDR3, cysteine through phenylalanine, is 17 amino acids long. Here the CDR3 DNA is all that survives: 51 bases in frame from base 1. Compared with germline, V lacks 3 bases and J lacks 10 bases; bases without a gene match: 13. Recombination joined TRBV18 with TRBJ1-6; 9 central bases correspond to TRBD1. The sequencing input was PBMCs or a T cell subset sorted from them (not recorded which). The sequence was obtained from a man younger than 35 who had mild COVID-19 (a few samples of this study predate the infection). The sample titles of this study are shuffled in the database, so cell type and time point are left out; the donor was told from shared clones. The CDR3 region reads CASSPPFSDRGASPLHF. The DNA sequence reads TGTGCCAGCTCACCCCCCTTCTCGGACAGGGGAGCCTCACCCCTCCACTTT.